This T cell receptor beta chain was identified in a study of blood T cells in healthy people across ages. Study results and caveats: Significant beta diversity loss was already apparent by age approximately 37, declining roughly linearly. Unsorted PBMCs ruled out conclusive naive versus antigen-experienced comparison. Diversity of TCR beta correlated strongly with naive T cell percentage.

A sample-barcoded 5' primer and a J-beta primer mix were used in a second PCR of roughly 7 to 12 cycles. TCRdb re-called the 5' RACE reads through MiXCR, storing one row per CDR3 protein. The table includes about 690,000 distinct CDR3 sequences, 40% to 50% detected once. Germline V gene sequence: CDR1 LGHDT, CDR2 YNNKEL (reference sequence). The CDR3 length is 16 residues. V lost 1 base, J lost 7 bases, and 12 bases stayed unmatched. For every donor, a draw yielded 8.5 to 10 milliliters of peripheral blood. This clonotype was detected only a few times. What it recognizes is unknown. A much larger clone differs from this one at a single base, so this may be a read error.

The origin of this receptor is a man older than 75 in good health. Sequences were obtained from blood. The chain uses TRBV3-1 and TRBJ2-7, with 8 bases aligning to TRBD2. Written as DNA, the CDR3 is TGTGCCAGCAGCCAAGGATCAGCGGGGGTATACAATGAGCAGTACTTC. As protein: CASSQGSAGVYNEQYF.